Listed here are 11 T cell receptor beta chains from one sample, sequenced in a study of OX40 agonist ivuxolimab in advanced cancers. Profiled with immunoSEQ multiplex PCR; TCRdb holds only in-frame clones, not every one. The table shows approximately 60,000 clones, with about 88% occurring only once. Material: CD4+ or CD8+ T cells sorted from blood, obtained in a trial of the OX40 agonist ivuxolimab. The receptors here all came from an adult with an advanced solid tumor such as melanoma, head and neck, liver or kidney cancer.

The J gene is TRBJ2-3, the V gene TRBV9; 7 positions match TRBD2. V lost 4 bases and J lost 0; bases outside the gene matches: 8. Germline loops: CDR1 SGDLS, CDR2 YYNGEE. This CDR3 is 16 amino acids long. CDR3 in amino acids: CASSLTTGGSTDTQYF. The CDR3 DNA reads as TGTGCCAGCAGCCTGACTACGGGGGGAAGCACAGATACGCAGTATTTT.

This rearrangement joins TRBV19 to TRBJ2-2, with a possible D match to TRBD2 (6 bases). Germline CDR1 LNHDA, CDR2 SQIVND (reference sequence). The CDR3 length is 16 residues. Trimming took 7 bases from V and 1 from J, leaving 16 bases between them. The CDR3 region has the DNA TGTGCCAGTACCCCACTATGGCGGGGGAACACCGGGGAGCTGTTTTTT. Amino acid sequence: CASTPLWRGNTGELFF.

The chain couples TRBV30 to TRBJ2-2; no firm D call. This CDR3 spans 14 amino acids. Germline CDR1 GTSNPN, CDR2 SVGIG (reference sequence). V shed 3 bases and J shed 6 bases, with 14 bases lying between them. CDR3 region: CAWSPLSGAGELFF. DNA of the CDR3: TGTGCCTGGAGCCCCCTTTCTGGGGCCGGGGAGCTGTTTTTT.

The V and J genes are TRBV19 and TRBJ1-5; D is ambiguous. There are 16 residues in the CDR3. Per the germline V gene, CDR1 is LNHDA and CDR2 is SQIVND (reference sequence). V was clipped by 4 bases and J by 6 bases, with 19 bases between them. CDR3: CASSTQREPYVQPQHF. The CDR3 nucleotides are TGTGCCAGTAGTACTCAGAGGGAACCCTATGTTCAGCCCCAGCATTTT.

The chain recombines TRBV30 with TRBJ2-2; 9 bases line up with TRBD2. CDR1 and CDR2 from the germline V gene are GTSNPN and SVGIG (reference sequence). The CDR3 consists of 14 residues. V shed 5 bases and J 6 bases; nucleotides not matched to a gene: 7. CDR3 in amino acids: CAWGPGLASGELFF. In DNA form, the CDR3 reads TGTGCCTGGGGGCCCGGACTAGCGTCCGGGGAGCTGTTTTTT.

This clone was seen a single time. This chain connects TRBV5-5 to TRBJ2-3; possible D gene TRBD2, 6 bases. The CDR3 length is 13 residues. Germline CDR1 is SGHKS and CDR2 is YYEKEE (reference sequence). Trimming shortened V by 4 bases and J by 4 bases, and 10 bases separated the two germline ends. The chain's CDR3 is CASSARLADTQYF. The CDR3 coding sequence is TGTGCCAGCAGCGCCCGACTAGCAGATACGCAGTATTTT. Together with reference TRBV5-5 and TRBJ2-3, the CDR3 gives the full variable domain: DAGVTQSPTHLIKTRGQQVTLRCSPISGHKSVSWYQQVLGQGPQFIFQYYEKEERGRGNFPDRFSARQFPNYSSELNVNALLLGDSALYLCASSARLADTQYFGPGTRLTVL.

The J gene is TRBJ2-5, the V gene TRBV7-8, with D unresolved. This CDR3 contains 13 residues. Germline V gene data show CDR1 as SGHVS and CDR2 as FQNEAQ. V lost 1 base to trimming and J lost 5 bases, with 8 bases between them. The CDR3 coding sequence is TGTGCCAGCAGCTTAGGCGTCCAGGAGACCCAGTACTTC. Its protein product is CASSLGVQETQYF.

This chain connects TRBV7-3 to TRBJ1-6, with D possibly being TRBD1 (6 bases). Germline V gene lookup returns CDR1 SGHTA and CDR2 FQGTGA. V gave up 1 base and J gave up 10 bases, with 11 bases separating them. CDR3 length: 14 residues. The CDR3 sequence: CASSLRGLGSPLHF. DNA for the CDR3: TGTGCCAGCAGCTTAAGGGGGCTGGGGTCACCCCTCCACTTT. Drawing the rest from reference TRBV7-3 and TRBJ1-6, the complete variable domain is GAGVSQTPSNKVTEKGKYVELRCDPISGHTALYWYRQSLGQGPEFLIYFQGTGAADDSGLPNDRFFAVRPEGSVSTLKIQRTERGDSAVYLCASSLRGLGSPLHFGNGTRLTVT.

This clone was seen a handful of times. This chain joins TRBV30 and TRBJ2-6, with D perhaps matching TRBD1 (5 bases). V gave up 1 base and J gave up 3 bases, with 16 bases separating them. The CDR3 contains 17 residues. Germline V gene data show CDR1 as GTSNPN and CDR2 as SVGIG (reference sequence). The CDR3, as DNA: TGTGCCTGGAGTGAAGGGGCTACTACGGGTGGGGCCAACGTCCTGACTTTC. Translated: CAWSEGATTGGANVLTF.

The chain recombines TRBV19 with TRBJ2-3; 7 nucleotides match TRBD2. The CDR3 totals 15 residues. The germline V gene encodes CDR1 LNHDA and CDR2 SQIVND (reference sequence). After removal of 1 base from V and 0 bases from J, the junction contained 1 base not matched to a gene. This CDR3 reads CASSIGAGSTDTQYF. The DNA of the CDR3 is TGTGCCAGTAGTATAGGAGCGGGGAGCACAGATACGCAGTATTTT.

This clone has a handful of counts. The genes are TRBV21-1 and TRBJ2-7. TRBV21-1 is a recognized pseudogene. This CDR3 has 10 amino acids. CDR3 sequence: CASPGFEQYF. DNA for the CDR3: TGTGCCAGTCCCGGCTTCGAGCAGTACTTC.